This T cell receptor (beta chain) came from a study of blood T cell repertoires in COVID-19. The assay was immunoSEQ multiplex PCR, and TCRdb's table has in-frame clones only and misses some. The table records under 200,000 clones, roughly 84% of them present only once. Germline CDR1 is SGHTA and CDR2 is FQGNSA. V was shortened by 0 bases and J by 3 bases, with 8 bases between the two germline ends. The CDR3 is made up of 14 amino acids. Material for sequencing was peripheral blood. The V call is TRBV7-2, the J call TRBJ1-2, with D possibly matching TRBD1 (5 bases). This clonotype originated in a man aged 45-60 years with active or convalescent COVID-19. CDR3 residues: CASSLAEGDYGYTF. The CDR3 nucleotides read TGTGCCAGCAGCTTAGCGGAAGGGGACTATGGCTACACCTTC.